These 21 T cell receptor beta chains were sequenced from one sample in a study of response to subunit inactivated influenza vaccine. TCRdb re-derived calls from the RT-PCR reads in MiXCR, one entry per CDR3 protein. The data show more than 200,000 distinct CDR3 sequences, 10% to 15% seen once. The sequencing used non-naive T cells sorted from PBMCs, collected around two weeks before vaccination. These receptors were taken from a man between 45 and 60 years old who received an inactivated influenza vaccine.

This clonotype was observed a few times. This chain joins TRBV29-1 and TRBJ2-3; a possible D gene is TRBD2 (5 bases). Germline loops: CDR1 SQVTM, CDR2 ANQGSEA. Deletions cut 6 bases from V and 1 base from J, with 8 bases between. The length of the CDR3 is 12 residues. In nucleotides, the CDR3 is TGCAGCGTCTGGCGGGGCACAGATACGCAGTATTTT. It translates to CSVWRGTDTQYF.

This clonotype was counted many times. The chain carries TRBV12-3 or TRBV12-4 and TRBJ2-2; D perhaps matches TRBD1 (5 bases). V lost 6 bases and J lost 2, with 16 bases in between. CDR3 size: 16 residues. The CDR3 DNA sequence: TGTGCCAGCAGCCCATCTAAGGGGATTAACACCGGGGAGCTGTTTTTT. Amino acids: CASSPSKGINTGELFF.

In this sample, this clonotype turned up a few times. This sequence joins TRBV2 and TRBJ2-1; 7 bases map to TRBD2. J lost 7 bases, V lost 7 bases, and 10 bases had no gene match. CDR1 is SNHLY, CDR2 FYNNEI, per germline. CDR3 length equals 14 residues. The CDR3 loop reads CASILGGLDNEQFF. DNA for the CDR3: TGTGCCAGCATACTGGGAGGGCTTGATAATGAGCAGTTCTTC. Based on the CDR3 plus reference TRBV2 and TRBJ2-1, the full variable domain is EPEVTQTPSHQVTQMGQEVILRCVPISNHLYFYWYRQILGQKVEFLVSFYNNEISEKSEIFDDQFSVERPDGSNFTLKIRSTKLEDSAMYFCASILGGLDNEQFFGPGTRLTVL.

This clonotype was observed a few times. The chain uses TRBV5-1 and TRBJ2-2; 10 nucleotides match TRBD1. The CDR3 runs to 15 residues. V shed 7 bases, J shed 7 bases, and the junction held 10 bases outside the gene matches. The germline V gene has CDR1 SGHRS and CDR2 YFSETQ. CDR3 protein: CASGLPGQGIGELFF. The CDR3 DNA is TGCGCCAGCGGACTGCCGGGACAGGGGATCGGGGAGCTGTTTTTT.

The chain carries TRBV6-2 or TRBV6-3 and TRBJ1-5; D gene unclear. The CDR3 has 12 amino acids. V lost 2 bases to trimming and J lost 10 bases, with 9 bases between them. Germline V gives CDR1 MNHEY, CDR2 SVGEGT. The CDR3 sequence: CASSYGYRPQHF. Written as DNA, the CDR3 is TGTGCCAGCAGTTACGGATATCGCCCCCAGCATTTT.

The chain links TRBV4-2 to TRBJ2-7; no definite D call. This CDR3 region has 15 residues. V was shortened by 1 base and J by 2 bases, with 12 bases between the two germline ends. The germline gives CDR1 LGHNA, CDR2 YNFKEQ. DNA of the CDR3: TGTGCCAGCAGCCAAGGATATAGTGATACCTACGAGCAGTACTTC. As protein: CASSQGYSDTYEQYF.

The genes are TRBV12-3 or TRBV12-4 and TRBJ2-2; D might be TRBD1 (6 bases). CDR3 length: 14 amino acids. Trimming left V 8 bases short and J 4 bases short, with 14 bases between. The CDR3 DNA reads as TGTGCCAGCGGTCTACAGGGTGCCACCGGGGAGCTGTTTTTT. Protein sequence: CASGLQGATGELFF.

This clonotype showed up just a few times. CDR3 protein: CASSQESSYQETQYF. The CDR3 bases are TGCGCCAGCAGCCAAGAAAGTAGTTACCAAGAGACCCAGTACTTC. This chain links TRBV4-3 with TRBJ2-5; D is undetermined. V was shortened by 0 bases and J by 0 bases, with 8 bases between the two germline ends. The CDR3 is 15 residues long. CDR1 and CDR2 (germline): LGHNA, YSLEER.

This clonotype occurred a few times. The gene calls are TRBV14 and TRBJ2-1; 9 bases are a match to TRBD2. V shed 3 bases, J shed 4 bases, and the junction held 4 bases outside the gene matches. CDR1 and CDR2 (germline): SGHDN, FVKESK. The CDR3 loop spans 15 amino acids. CDR3 residues: CASSQGTSPYNEQFF. In DNA form, the CDR3 reads TGTGCCAGCAGCCAGGGGACTAGCCCTTACAATGAGCAGTTCTTC.

This clonotype showed up just a few times. DNA of the CDR3: TGCAGCGTTGAAGGTTTGAGGAGCGGGAGGGCGAGAGAGCAGTACTTC. It specifies CSVEGLRSGRAREQYF. The J gene is TRBJ2-7, the V gene TRBV29-1; the match to TRBD2 covers 10 bases. Germline values: CDR1 SQVTM, CDR2 ANQGSEA. Trimming at V came to 1 base and at J to 7 bases, leaving 13 bases not matched to a gene. The CDR3 contains 16 residues.

This chain connects TRBV5-1 to TRBJ2-3; 14 bases align to TRBD2. This CDR3 is built from 15 residues. Germline-derived CDR1 and CDR2 are SGHRS and YFSETQ. V lost 7 bases and J lost 5; bases outside the gene matches: 6. The CDR3 region has the DNA TGCGCCAGCGCGGGACTAGCGGGAGAACAAGATACGCAGTATTTT. This encodes CASAGLAGEQDTQYF.

The V call is TRBV29-1, the J call TRBJ2-5, with 11 nucleotides matching TRBD2. J lost 6 bases, V lost 4 bases, and 1 base had no gene match. Germline assignment: CDR1 SQVTM and CDR2 ANQGSEA. There are 12 residues in the CDR3. The CDR3 spells CSVGLAGQTQYF. The CDR3 nucleotides are TGCAGCGTTGGACTAGCGGGGCAGACCCAGTACTTC. The variable domain in full, with the rest retrieved from reference TRBV29-1 and TRBJ2-5, is SAVISQKPSRDICQRGTSLTIQCQVDSQVTMMFWYRQQPGQSLTLIATANQGSEATYESGFVIDKFPISRPNLTFSTLTVSNMSPEDSSIYLCSVGLAGQTQYFGPGTRLLVL.

The J gene is TRBJ1-4, the V gene TRBV4-2; D ambiguous. Trimming left V 0 bases short and J 8 bases short, with 13 bases between. In germline, CDR1 is LGHNA, CDR2 YNFKEQ. The CDR3 spans 15 residues. CDR3 region: CASSQDQVNREKLFF. Written as DNA, the CDR3 is TGTGCCAGCAGCCAAGATCAGGTCAATCGGGAAAAACTGTTTTTT.

This clonotype was observed at least ten times. The genes are TRBV28 and TRBJ1-6, with 8 bases that match TRBD1. Trimming took 6 bases from V and 4 from J; bases not matched to a gene: 11. This CDR3 has 17 residues. Germline CDR1 MDHEN, CDR2 SYDVKM. DNA for the CDR3: TGTGCCAGCAGCAAGACAGGGGCGCTCCGATATAATTCACCCCTCCACTTT. Protein product: CASSKTGALRYNSPLHF. Filled out from reference TRBV28 and TRBJ1-6, the complete variable domain reads DVKVTQSSRYLVKRTGEKVFLECVQDMDHENMFWYRQDPGLGLRLIYFSYDVKMKEKGDIPEGYSVSREKKERFSLILESASTNQTSMYLCASSKTGALRYNSPLHFGNGTRLTVT.

This clonotype was found many times. The rearrangement uses TRBV29-1 and TRBJ2-5; 9 bases map to TRBD1. The CDR3 contains 14 residues. V was clipped by 5 bases and J by 5 bases; unmatched bases: 9. The V gene's germline CDR1 is SQVTM and CDR2 ANQGSEA. The chain's CDR3 is CSVTGGPGRETQYF. The CDR3 DNA is TGCAGCGTTACAGGGGGCCCCGGACGTGAGACCCAGTACTTC.

J is TRBJ2-7 and V is TRBV27; 7 positions match TRBD2. V was pared by 1 base and J by 3 bases, with 12 bases of the junction left unmatched. This CDR3 is built from 17 residues. Germline CDR1 is MNHEY and CDR2 is SMNVEV (reference sequence). The CDR3 sequence: CASSLWEGSSPDYEQYF. The CDR3 DNA reads as TGTGCCAGCAGTTTATGGGAGGGGTCCTCACCCGACTACGAGCAGTACTTC.

This clonotype was detected only a few times. V usage is TRBV11-2 and J usage is TRBJ2-2; 7 bases line up with TRBD2. V trimming: 5 bases; J trimming: 7 bases; junction bases outside the gene matches: 10. Germline V gene sequence: CDR1 SGHAT, CDR2 FQNNGV. The CDR3 is 15 amino acids. The CDR3 nucleotides read TGTGCCAGCAGCCGCCGAGGTGCGGGAGACGGGGAGCTGTTTTTT. Translated, it gives CASSRRGAGDGELFF.

This clonotype was found many times. This sequence joins TRBV12-3 or TRBV12-4 and TRBJ1-1; TRBD1 is a possible D gene (5 bases). The CDR3 extends over 13 amino acids. Trimming stripped 4 bases from V and 3 bases from J, with 9 bases between. CDR3 in amino acids: CASSSTGYTEAFF. Here the CDR3 DNA reads TGTGCCAGCAGTTCCACAGGTTACACTGAAGCTTTCTTT.

The J gene is TRBJ2-7, the V gene TRBV5-8; D possibly corresponds to TRBD2 (6 bases). The CDR3 is made up of 15 amino acids. V gave up 1 base and J gave up 0 bases, with 11 bases separating them. The germline gives CDR1 SGHTS, CDR2 YDEGEE. This chain's CDR3 is CASSLWGETSYEQYF. CDR3 nucleotide sequence: TGTGCCAGCAGCTTGTGGGGGGAAACCTCCTACGAGCAGTACTTC.

Many counts were recorded for this clonotype. The V gene is TRBV2, the J gene TRBJ1-2; unclear D gene. V was cut by 3 bases and J by 4 bases, with 3 bases left in between. The germline gives CDR1 SNHLY, CDR2 FYNNEI. This CDR3 contains 11 residues. CDR3 coding DNA: TGTGCCAGCAGTGACTCCTATGGCTACACCTTC. Translating it yields CASSDSYGYTF.

This clonotype appeared many times. The gene calls are TRBV20-1 and TRBJ1-2, with no clear D. This CDR3 has 10 amino acids. V was trimmed by 0 bases and J by 13 bases, leaving 9 bases between them. The germline V gene encodes CDR1 DFQATT and CDR2 SNEGSKA (reference sequence). The CDR3 region has the DNA TGCAGTGCTAGAGAGACCGCGGGCACCTTC. Amino acid sequence: CSARETAGTF.